This T cell receptor (beta chain) was identified in a study of T-cell memory formation after mild COVID-19. Trimming cost V 5 bases and J 5 bases; bases outside gene matches: 14. From germline, CDR1 is SGHRS and CDR2 YFSETQ. This CDR3 spans 16 amino acids. TCRdb called the 5' RACE reads again in MiXCR, with one record for every CDR3 protein. The sample comprises approximately 300,000 distinct CDR3 sequences, 15% of which are singletons, and over 20% rests with the top ten. The origin of this receptor is a young man who had mild COVID-19 (a few samples of this study predate the infection). Cell type and time point are not known. V and J are TRBV5-1 and TRBJ2-3; TRBD2 matches 7 bases. Material: PBMCs or a T cell subset sorted from them (not recorded which). CDR3 DNA sequence: TGCGCCAGCAGAGGAACCCTAGCGGCTGGAGTAGATACGCAGTATTTT. It yields the protein CASRGTLAAGVDTQYF.